This TCR beta chain was found in a study of breast tumors, draining lymph nodes, adjacent tissues. Germline CDR1 LNHDA, CDR2 SQIVND (reference sequence). The CDR3 runs 15 residues. The trim removed 6 bases at V and 2 bases at J, leaving 3 bases unmatched. Regarding the study as a whole: Compared with lymph nodes, tumors were less diverse; compared with nontumor tissue, more.

This clonotype was seen repeatedly, ten times or more. The target antigen is unknown. TCRdb independently ran MiXCR on the multiplex PCR reads; one entry per CDR3 protein. Of tens of thousands of distinct CDR3 sequences listed, around 23% are singletons. V and J are TRBV19 and TRBJ1-6; 8 bases are a match to TRBD1. Sequencing was carried out using breast tumor tissue. The sequence was obtained from a female donor with breast cancer. Some clones in this sample may be carry-over from other donors' samples. CDR3: CASSPQGAYNSPLHF. Here the CDR3 DNA reads TGTGCCAGTAGCCCACAGGGGGCCTATAATTCACCCCTCCACTTT.